This T cell receptor beta chain was observed in a study of tumor-infiltrating lymphocytes in primary liver carcinoma. At the level of the study: Tumors were stage T1-T3 N0M0, roughly 4.2 to 11 cm across. Overall study results and limits: Blood's top-250-clone fraction was significantly lower than that of tumors (p = 0.039).

This clonotype was counted many times. The antigen is not known. Constant-region priming of around 530 ng total RNA yielded TCR beta cDNA. Sequencing libraries for TCR beta derived from three nested multiplex PCR rounds that used slightly modified ARM-PCR. In TCRdb, the multiplex PCR reads were re-called with MiXCR into one record per CDR3 protein. The table has 100,000 or so distinct CDR3 sequences, 69% seen once. RNA and DNA were co-extracted from approximately 20-30 mg of unsorted bulk tissue. The receptor's source is a woman aged 55-75 years with primary liver carcinoma and hepatitis B virus infection. Sequencing was performed on liver tumor tissue from sampling region 5. Subset defined: tumor region T5, tumor centre.

CDR3 nucleotide sequence: TGTGCCAGCAGCTACGGGGGCCGACAGGGCTTGGGCGGGGAGCTGTTTTTT. It specifies CASSYGGRQGLGGELFF. J is TRBJ2-2 and V is TRBV5-4; weak D call: TRBD1 (7 bases). V was trimmed by 3 bases and J by 7 bases, leaving 22 bases between them. The germline V gene encodes CDR1 SGHNT and CDR2 YYREEE (reference sequence). This CDR3 contains 17 residues.